Detailed here is one T cell receptor (beta chain). This entry belongs to a study of cytomegalovirus exposure and HLA in healthy donors. The CDR3 extends over 14 amino acids. After removal of 2 bases from V and 6 bases from J, the junction contained 4 bases not matched to a gene. The V gene's germline CDR1 is SEHNR and CDR2 FQNEAQ (reference sequence). PCR amplification relied on 60 Vbeta primers (plus 13 Jbeta primers). Profiled with immunoSEQ multiplex PCR; TCRdb holds only in-frame clones, not every one. The repertoire has around 120,000 clones, about 81% of them found once; the top ten carry 5.9%. The sequence derives from a woman in her forties in good health and CMV-seropositive. The V call is TRBV7-9, the J call TRBJ2-3; 8 nucleotides agree with TRBD2. Sequenced material: PBMCs. CDR3 loop: CASSLLAGADTQYF. DNA for the CDR3: TGTGCCAGCAGCTTACTAGCGGGTGCGGATACGCAGTATTTT.